This is a list of T cell receptor beta chains from one sample in a study of T-cell memory formation after mild COVID-19. TCRdb used MiXCR to reprocess the 5' RACE reads, holding one entry per CDR3 protein. The repertoire holds approximately 300,000 distinct CDR3 sequences, roughly 15% seen once, with more than 20% in the top ten. Sequenced: PBMCs or a T cell subset sorted from them (not recorded which). Receptors were obtained from a man in his late teens or twenties who had mild COVID-19 (a few samples of this study predate the infection). Cell type and time point are not known. Each CDR3 is given with its conserved first and last residue. Each record gives: CDR3 protein, CDR3 DNA, J gene, clone size, V gene, D gene. D genes are given only for firm matches. Expanded clones are given a class, and other clones once, few, many or no size at all.

CDR3: CASSVSHGLAPSTDTQYF
DNA: TGTGCCAGCAGCGTGTCCCACGGGCTAGCTCCCAGCACAGATACGCAGTATTTT
J: TRBJ2-3
size: .
V: TRBV9
D: .

CDR3: CASSYSGRGGNIQYF
DNA: TGTGCCAGCAGTTACTCGGGCAGGGGCGGGAACATTCAGTACTTC
J: TRBJ2-4
size: .
V: TRBV6-5
D: .

CDR3: CASSQQNNYGYTF
DNA: TGCGCCAGCAGCCAACAGAATAACTATGGCTACACCTTC
J: TRBJ1-2
size: few
V: TRBV4-3
D: .

CDR3: CASRRTSGVTDTQYF
DNA: TGTGCCAGCAGGCGGACTAGCGGGGTCACAGATACGCAGTATTTT
J: TRBJ2-3
size: .
V: TRBV7-9
D: TRBD2

CDR3: CASSPPIGGVNNEQFF
DNA: TGTGCCAGCAGTCCGCCTATAGGAGGGGTGAACAATGAGCAGTTCTTC
J: TRBJ2-1
size: few
V: TRBV11-2
D: .

CDR3: CASSQDWGATEAFF
DNA: TGCGCCAGCAGCCAAGACTGGGGCGCCACTGAAGCTTTCTTT
J: TRBJ1-1
size: few
V: TRBV4-1
D: .

CDR3: CASSLGPGTGGFGTEAFF
DNA: TGCGCCAGCAGCTTGGGGCCCGGGACAGGGGGTTTCGGCACTGAAGCTTTCTTT
J: TRBJ1-1
size: .
V: TRBV5-1
D: TRBD1

CDR3: CASSHEKGHHEQYF
DNA: TGCGCCAGCAGCCATGAAAAGGGACACCACGAGCAGTACTTC
J: TRBJ2-7
size: .
V: TRBV5-1
D: .

CDR3: CAISDPGRGRGVNEQFF
DNA: TGTGCCATCAGTGATCCGGGGAGGGGACGAGGGGTCAATGAGCAGTTCTTC
J: TRBJ2-1
size: .
V: TRBV10-3
D: TRBD2

CDR3: CASSSAGVTGNQPQHF
DNA: TGTGCCAGCAGCTCCGCAGGGGTTACTGGCAATCAGCCCCAGCATTTT
J: TRBJ1-5
size: few
V: TRBV7-8
D: .

CDR3: CASSDYRRHSYNEQFF
DNA: TGTGCCAGCAGTGATTATCGGCGGCACTCCTACAATGAGCAGTTCTTC
J: TRBJ2-1
size: .
V: TRBV25-1
D: .

CDR3: CASSQVRGLLPDTQYF
DNA: TGTGCCAGCAGCCAAGTGAGGGGCCTTCTCCCAGATACGCAGTATTTT
J: TRBJ2-3
size: few
V: TRBV4-2
D: .

CDR3: CASRRGGQGFF
DNA: TGTGCCAGCAGGCGTGGGGGACAGGGGTTCTTC
J: TRBJ2-1
size: many
V: TRBV12-3/TRBV12-4
D: TRBD1

CDR3: CASSEGANYGYTF
DNA: TGCGCCAGCAGCGAGGGGGCGAACTATGGCTACACCTTC
J: TRBJ1-2
size: many
V: TRBV5-1
D: TRBD1

CDR3: CASSVATAGNYGYTF
DNA: TGTGCCAGCAGCGTAGCTACGGCAGGGAACTATGGCTACACCTTC
J: TRBJ1-2
size: many
V: TRBV9
D: .

CDR3: CASSQDLILGGAFF
DNA: TGCGCCAGCAGCCAAGATTTAATTCTCGGGGGGGCTTTCTTT
J: TRBJ1-1
size: .
V: TRBV4-1
D: .

CDR3: CASSKLAPVMNEQFF
DNA: TGTGCCAGCAGTAAACTAGCTCCGGTCATGAATGAGCAGTTCTTC
J: TRBJ2-1
size: .
V: TRBV6-5
D: .

CDR3: CASTPSLAGIPSTDTQYF
DNA: TGTGCCAGCACCCCCTCGCTAGCGGGGATCCCCAGCACAGATACGCAGTATTTT
J: TRBJ2-3
size: few
V: TRBV3-1
D: TRBD2

CDR3: CSAKPLVRNTEAFF
DNA: TGCAGTGCTAAACCCCTTGTCCGGAACACTGAAGCTTTCTTT
J: TRBJ1-1
size: .
V: TRBV20-1
D: .

CDR3: CASSPPDRDTEAFF
DNA: TGTGCCAGCTCACCACCAGACAGGGACACTGAAGCTTTCTTT
J: TRBJ1-1
size: .
V: TRBV18
D: TRBD1

CDR3: CASSASARYQETQYF
DNA: TGTGCCAGCAGTGCTTCAGCGAGGTACCAAGAGACCCAGTACTTC
J: TRBJ2-5
size: .
V: TRBV2
D: .

CDR3: CSALTGENEKLFF
DNA: TGCAGTGCTTTGACAGGGGAGAATGAAAAACTGTTTTTT
J: TRBJ1-4
size: few
V: TRBV20-1
D: TRBD1

CDR3: CASSQDRSSGGFKTQYF
DNA: TGCGCCAGCAGCCAAGATCGTAGTAGCGGGGGGTTCAAGACCCAGTACTTC
J: TRBJ2-5
size: .
V: TRBV4-3
D: TRBD2

CDR3: CASIFYMAGELFF
DNA: TGTGCCAGCATCTTTTATATGGCCGGGGAGCTGTTTTTT
J: TRBJ2-2
size: few
V: TRBV5-5
D: .

CDR3: CASSQDLDSQHQPQHF
DNA: TGCGCCAGCAGCCAAGACTTGGACAGCCAACATCAGCCCCAGCATTTT
J: TRBJ1-5
size: few
V: TRBV4-1
D: .

CDR3: CASGLHRDLNTEASF
DNA: TGTGCTAGTGGTCTCCACAGGGATCTAAACACTGAAGCTTCCTTT
J: TRBJ1-1
size: .
V: TRBV12-5
D: .

CDR3: CASSQDSSPLHF
DNA: TGTGCCAGCAGCCAAGATTCTTCACCCCTCCACTTT
J: TRBJ1-6
size: few
V: TRBV13
D: .

CDR3: CASSLSRGVGELFF
DNA: TGTGCCAGCAGCTTATCACGGGGTGTCGGGGAGCTGTTTTTT
J: TRBJ2-2
size: .
V: TRBV7-3
D: .

CDR3: CASSGGDEETQYF
DNA: TGTGCCAGCAGCGGAGGGGATGAAGAGACCCAGTACTTC
J: TRBJ2-5
size: .
V: TRBV7-9
D: .

CDR3: CASSPGSEAGITEAFF
DNA: TGCGCCAGCAGCCCCGGATCCGAAGCTGGGATCACTGAAGCTTTCTTT
J: TRBJ1-1
size: .
V: TRBV5-1
D: .

CDR3: CASSLWEQFF
DNA: TGTGCCAGCAGCTTATGGGAGCAGTTCTTC
J: TRBJ2-1
size: .
V: TRBV5-8
D: .

CDR3: CASGSQPHKDTGELFF
DNA: TGCGCCAGCGGGTCTCAGCCTCACAAAGACACCGGGGAGCTGTTTTTT
J: TRBJ2-2
size: .
V: TRBV5-1
D: .

CDR3: CASSPGRSSGNTIYF
DNA: TGTGCCAGCAGCCCAGGTCGGAGCTCTGGAAACACCATATATTTT
J: TRBJ1-3
size: .
V: TRBV7-2
D: .

CDR3: CASSWEGVNTEAFF
DNA: TGTGCCAGCAGTTGGGAGGGCGTGAACACTGAAGCTTTCTTT
J: TRBJ1-1
size: .
V: TRBV12-3/TRBV12-4
D: .

CDR3: CASSQVFLGLQTQYF
DNA: TGCGCCAGCAGCCAAGTATTTTTGGGTCTTCAGACCCAGTACTTC
J: TRBJ2-5
size: .
V: TRBV4-3
D: .

CDR3: CASSPGRQDYEQYF
DNA: TGTGCCAGCAGCCCCGGGAGACAGGACTACGAGCAGTACTTC
J: TRBJ2-7
size: few
V: TRBV11-2
D: .

CDR3: CASSLSDRGLNEQFF
DNA: TGTGCCAGCAGTTTATCGGACAGGGGACTAAATGAGCAGTTCTTC
J: TRBJ2-1
size: .
V: TRBV27
D: TRBD1

CDR3: CASSTWSRGPPGTQYF
DNA: TGTGCCAGCAGCACCTGGTCGCGGGGGCCTCCAGGGACCCAGTACTTC
J: TRBJ2-5
size: .
V: TRBV6-2/TRBV6-3
D: .

CDR3: CASSLGQGPLSGNTIYF
DNA: TGCGCCAGCAGCTTGGGACAGGGCCCCCTCTCTGGAAACACCATATATTTT
J: TRBJ1-3
size: few
V: TRBV4-1
D: TRBD1

CDR3: CASSLARETYSPLHF
DNA: TGTGCCAGCAGCTTAGCGCGGGAAACGTATTCACCCCTCCACTTT
J: TRBJ1-6
size: .
V: TRBV7-9
D: .

CDR3: CASGLVVRGPSDEQYF
DNA: TGTGCTAGTGGTTTGGTAGTACGCGGCCCTTCGGACGAGCAGTACTTC
J: TRBJ2-7
size: many
V: TRBV12-5
D: .

CDR3: CASSFGQDGNTIYF
DNA: TGTGCCAGCAGCTTCGGACAGGATGGAAACACCATATATTTT
J: TRBJ1-3
size: few
V: TRBV3-1
D: TRBD1

CDR3: CATSRDQGSTYEQYF
DNA: TGTGCCACCAGCAGAGATCAAGGCAGTACCTACGAGCAGTACTTC
J: TRBJ2-7
size: .
V: TRBV15
D: .

CDR3: CASSSGGTSNQCQHF
DNA: TGTGCCAGCAGCTCAGGGGGGACCAGCAATCAGTGCCAGCATTTT
J: TRBJ1-5
size: .
V: TRBV5-4
D: TRBD1